This entry lists 28 T cell receptor beta chains sequenced from one sample in a study of blood T cell repertoires in COVID-19 (TCRdb year 2020). Preparation of the library involved the immunoSEQ multiplex PCR assay. TCRdb mirrors the immuneACCESS table, restricted to in-frame sequences. Some clones are absent from its copies; in checked studies, under half trace to an unresolved V gene, and the reason for the others is unknown. The sample has 90,000 to 100,000 clones on record, over 70% of them singletons. Of the sample, about 4.2% falls within the top ten clones. The sequencing input was peripheral blood. Receptors originate from a man aged 60-69 years with acute or convalescent COVID-19.

V gene TRBV3-1 (or the pseudogene TRBV3-2) combines with J gene TRBJ1-6; D is uncertain. The germline V and J ends were trimmed by 2 bases and 13 bases, with 12 bases remaining between them. CDR1 and CDR2 (germline): LGHDT, YNNKEL (reference sequence). The CDR3 runs to 13 residues. The CDR3 sequence: CASSQMGGFPLHF. The CDR3, as DNA: TGTGCCAGCAGCCAAATGGGAGGGTTTCCCCTCCACTTT.

J is TRBJ2-5 and V is TRBV10-1, with TRBD1 identical over 7 bases. The V gene's germline CDR1 is WNHNN and CDR2 SYGVQD (reference sequence). Trimming took 0 bases from V and 8 from J; bases not matched to a gene: 6. The CDR3 is made up of 14 amino acids. CDR3 residues: CASSESGQHSTQYF. CDR3 nucleotides: TGCGCCAGCAGTGAGTCGGGACAGCATAGTACCCAGTACTTC.

This clone came up a few times. J is TRBJ1-2 and V is TRBV7-9; TRBD1 might be the D (6 bases). The germline gives CDR1 SEHNR, CDR2 FQNEAQ (reference sequence). The ends were cut back, 1 base at V and 8 bases at J, with 17 bases in the middle. The CDR3 sequence is 15 residues long. The CDR3 sequence: CASSLVRRGLEGYTF. The DNA for the CDR3 is TGTGCCAGCAGCTTAGTTCGGCGGGGGCTGGAAGGCTACACCTTC.

This clone has a handful of counts. V usage is TRBV10-3 and J usage is TRBJ2-7; 12 bases align to TRBD1. The CDR3 contains 18 residues. The V segment lost 5 bases and the J segment 0 bases; nucleotides outside the gene matches: 11. Looked up from germline, CDR1 is ENHRY and CDR2 is SYGVKD. The CDR3 bases are TGTGCCATCAGTCCGGGACAGGGGGCTGGACTTCACTCCTACGAGCAGTACTTC. Amino acid sequence: CAISPGQGAGLHSYEQYF.

The V gene is TRBV4-3, the J gene TRBJ2-1; 8 nucleotides align to TRBD2. Germline CDR1 reads LGHNA; CDR2 reads YSLEER. J was trimmed by 9 bases and V by 0 bases; bases with no gene match: 10. The CDR3 runs 16 residues. CDR3 protein: CASSQEGTRLHGEQFF. CDR3 bases: TGCGCCAGCAGCCAAGAGGGGACTAGACTACACGGTGAGCAGTTCTTC.

The gene calls are TRBV28 and TRBJ2-7; 8 bases are a match to TRBD2. The CDR3 has 16 amino acids. Germline loops: CDR1 MDHEN, CDR2 SYDVKM. Losses at the gene ends were 7 bases for V and 5 bases for J; bases not matched to a gene: 16. CDR3 residues: CASTPGGSGRTHEQYF. Here the CDR3 DNA reads TGTGCCAGCACCCCTGGAGGAAGCGGGAGAACCCACGAGCAGTACTTC.

The sample holds one count of this clone. The chain uses TRBV2 and TRBJ2-4; 7 bases are a match to TRBD1. The CDR3 sequence is 13 residues long. Germline V gene sequence: CDR1 SNHLY, CDR2 FYNNEI. V lost 8 bases, J lost 9 bases, and 10 bases stayed unmatched. The CDR3 here is CASLLQGVGIQYF. The CDR3 nucleotides are TGTGCCAGCCTTCTGCAGGGGGTCGGCATTCAGTACTTC.

V and J are TRBV6-2 or TRBV6-3 and TRBJ2-1, with TRBD2 matching 11 bases. Germline loops: CDR1 MNHEY, CDR2 SVGEGT. Trimming removed 0 bases from V and 9 bases from J; junction bases left unmatched: 4. The CDR3 has 15 amino acids. The DNA of the CDR3 is TGTGCCAGCAGTTACTCGGGACTAGCGGTTTCTGAGCAGTTCTTC. It yields the protein CASSYSGLAVSEQFF.

CDR3 nucleotide sequence: TGTGCCAGCAGCTTAGATTTGCCTAGCGGGGTTGAGCAGTTCTTC. Translating it yields CASSLDLPSGVEQFF. This chain uses TRBV11-2 with TRBJ2-1; 9 positions match TRBD2. V was pared by 0 bases and J by 9 bases, with 6 bases of the junction left unmatched. CDR1 is SGHAT and CDR2 is FQNNGV in the germline V gene. This CDR3 contains 15 residues.

This chain's CDR3 is CASSTKSSYEQYF. As DNA, the CDR3 is TGTGCCAGCAGCACTAAGAGCTCCTACGAGCAGTACTTC. The chain is built from TRBV7-8 and TRBJ2-7; D remains unclear. This CDR3 is 13 amino acids long. Germline V gene data show CDR1 as SGHVS and CDR2 as FQNEAQ. Trimming stripped 5 bases from V and 0 bases from J, with 8 bases between.

The J gene is TRBJ2-3, the V gene TRBV6-2 or TRBV6-3, with 7 bases that match TRBD2. V was pared by 0 bases and J by 2 bases, with 11 bases of the junction left unmatched. From germline, CDR1 is MNHEY and CDR2 SVGEGT. The CDR3 consists of 18 residues. The CDR3 coding sequence is TGTGCCAGCAGTTACTCAGGTGGCGCTAGCGGAGCCACAGATACGCAGTATTTT. Translating gives CASSYSGGASGATDTQYF.

J is TRBJ2-7 and V is TRBV3-1 (or the pseudogene TRBV3-2); 9 bases agree with TRBD2. CDR1 and CDR2 (germline): LGHDT, YNNKEL (reference sequence). V was clipped by 5 bases and J by 2 bases; unmatched bases: 4. There are 14 residues in the CDR3. CDR3 amino acids: CASSYIAGAYEQYF. The CDR3 DNA reads as TGTGCCAGCAGCTACATAGCGGGAGCCTACGAGCAGTACTTC.

The rearrangement uses TRBV19 and TRBJ2-1; the D gene is possibly TRBD2 (5 bases). The V end lost 5 bases, the J end lost 4 bases, and 6 bases lay between the germline ends. Looked up from germline, CDR1 is LNHDA and CDR2 is SQIVND (reference sequence). The CDR3 is 12 residues long. CDR3 loop: CASSGGYNEQFF. CDR3 DNA sequence: TGTGCCAGTAGTGGAGGATACAATGAGCAGTTCTTC. Full variable domain (remainder filled in from reference TRBV19 and TRBJ2-1): DGGITQSPKYLFRKEGQNVTLSCEQNLNHDAMYWYRQDPGQGLRLIYYSQIVNDFQKGDIAEGYSVSREKKESFPLTVTSAQKNPTAFYLCASSGGYNEQFFGPGTRLTVL.

CDR3 nucleotides: TGTGCCAGCAGTTATCTTTCACCCCTCCACTTT. This sequence encodes CASSYLSPLHF. The chain couples TRBV6-2 or TRBV6-3 to TRBJ1-6; D unresolved. Trimming cost V 3 bases and J 9 bases, with 3 bases left between them. In germline, CDR1 is MNHEY, CDR2 SVGEGT. The CDR3 sequence is 11 residues long.

The J gene is TRBJ2-5, the V gene TRBV5-4; TRBD2 aligns across 10 bases. The germline CDR1 and CDR2 sequences are SGHNT and YYREEE (reference sequence). The CDR3 has 17 residues. V lost 0 bases to trimming and J lost 5 bases; unmatched junction nucleotides: 10. The CDR3 protein is CASSLARVAGGYETQYF. CDR3 DNA: TGTGCCAGCAGCTTGGCCCGGGTAGCGGGAGGTTACGAGACCCAGTACTTC.

The sample holds many counts of this clone. The chain combines TRBV7-8 with TRBJ2-2, with 9 bases that match TRBD2. The V segment lost 2 bases and the J segment 2 bases; nucleotides outside the gene matches: 3. This CDR3 is 16 amino acids long. Germline CDR1 SGHVS, CDR2 FQNEAQ. CDR3 DNA sequence: TGTGCCAGCAGCTTAAGACTAGCGGCAAACACCGGGGAGCTGTTTTTT. Translation gives CASSLRLAANTGELFF.

This chain uses TRBV9 with TRBJ1-6; TRBD1 agrees at 7 bases. The ends lost 4 bases at V and 13 bases at J; junction bases unmatched: 14. The germline gives CDR1 SGDLS, CDR2 YYNGEE. This CDR3 is 15 amino acids long. The CDR3 DNA follows: TGTGCCAGCAGCTTTACCGGGACAGTGGTGAGTCCCCTCCACTTT. Its translation is CASSFTGTVVSPLHF.

Notes on this clone: The same CDR3 also results from other DNA sequences found in this sample. The rearrangement uses TRBV6-5 and TRBJ2-3; D not resolved. V shed 0 bases and J shed 6 bases, with 7 bases lying between them. CDR1 and CDR2 (germline): MNHEY, SVGAGI. The CDR3 spans 13 residues. The CDR3 nucleotides are TGTGCCAGCAGTTACTCGACTGGGGATACGCAGTATTTT. It specifies CASSYSTGDTQYF.

The CDR3 sequence: CSARVVTGQFF. CDR3 coding DNA: TGCAGTGCTAGAGTCGTCACTGGGCAGTTCTTC. The V gene is TRBV20-1, the J gene TRBJ2-1; no firm D call. Germline V gene lookup returns CDR1 DFQATT and CDR2 SNEGSKA (reference sequence). V was cut by 1 base and J by 12 bases, with 10 bases left in between. The CDR3 is 11 residues long.

The table lists this clone with many counts. J is TRBJ2-7 and V is TRBV23-1, with 13 nucleotides matching TRBD2. TRBV23-1 is an open reading frame whose function is uncertain. V shed 8 bases and J 3 bases; nucleotides not matched to a gene: 22. The CDR3 runs to 20 residues. The CDR3 sequence: CASGPSHTSGGANLYYEQYF. The CDR3 nucleotides are TGCGCCAGCGGCCCCTCCCATACTAGCGGGGGGGCCAATTTATACTACGAGCAGTACTTC.

The rearrangement uses TRBV24-1 and TRBJ2-3, with D perhaps TRBD1 (5 bases). There are 15 residues in the CDR3. Trimming took 3 bases from V and 3 from J, leaving 12 bases between them. The germline V gene has CDR1 KGHDR and CDR2 SFDVKD. The CDR3 DNA is TGTGCCACCAGTGATACAACAGGTGGAACAGATACGCAGTATTTT. Its protein product is CATSDTTGGTDTQYF.

V gene TRBV2 combines with J gene TRBJ2-5; 13 bases fit TRBD2. V lost 6 bases to trimming and J lost 5 bases; unmatched junction nucleotides: 6. This CDR3 region has 15 residues. Germline-derived CDR1 and CDR2 are SNHLY and FYNNEI. CDR3 DNA sequence: TGTGCCAGCAGGATGCAACTAGCGGGAGGGGAGACCCAGTACTTC. Translated: CASRMQLAGGETQYF.

This clone was observed a single time. V gene TRBV27 combines with J gene TRBJ2-7; D may be TRBD1 (6 bases). V lost 4 bases and J lost 7, with 11 bases in between. Germline V gene sequence: CDR1 MNHEY, CDR2 SMNVEV (reference sequence). This CDR3 region has 12 residues. The DNA for the CDR3 is TGTGCCAGCAGTTATTCAGGGGTAGAGCAGTACTTC. Protein product: CASSYSGVEQYF.

V gene TRBV7-3 combines with J gene TRBJ2-3; weak D call: TRBD2 (6 bases). The CDR3 has 14 amino acids. V was cut by 2 bases and J by 6 bases, with 12 bases left in between. Looked up from germline, CDR1 is SGHTA and CDR2 is FQGTGA. In DNA form, the CDR3 reads TGTGCCAGCAGCTTAGGTCGGGAGACGGATACGCAGTATTTT. Encoded protein: CASSLGRETDTQYF.

The rearrangement joins TRBV13 to TRBJ1-1, with no clear D. Germline loops: CDR1 PRHDT, CDR2 FYEKMQ (reference sequence). V gave up 3 bases and J gave up 5 bases, with 13 bases separating them. This CDR3 has 14 residues. CDR3 in amino acids: CASSFLGRRTEAFF. The CDR3 bases are TGTGCCAGCAGCTTTCTTGGGAGGAGGACTGAAGCTTTCTTT.

This chain joins TRBV12-3 or TRBV12-4 and TRBJ1-4; D uncertain. This CDR3 region has 13 residues. V was cut by 2 bases and J by 7 bases, with 8 bases left in between. The CDR3 DNA is TGTGCCAGCAGTTTACGGGGTCCTGAAAAACTGTTTTTT. Its translation is CASSLRGPEKLFF.

The chain is built from TRBV6-1 and TRBJ2-7; 11 bases match TRBD1. Germline V gene lookup returns CDR1 MNHNS and CDR2 SASEGT. The CDR3 loop spans 15 amino acids. J was trimmed by 2 bases and V by 2 bases; bases with no gene match: 2. CDR3 region: CASSEPGQGAYEQYF. CDR3 nucleotide sequence: TGTGCCAGCAGTGAACCGGGACAGGGGGCCTACGAGCAGTACTTC.

J is TRBJ2-3 and V is TRBV5-1; 11 bases map to TRBD2. Germline CDR1 reads SGHRS; CDR2 reads YFSETQ. V lost 3 bases and J lost 5; bases outside the gene matches: 8. The CDR3 is 16 amino acids. This chain's CDR3 is CASSSQLAGVGDTQYF. The DNA for the CDR3 is TGCGCCAGCAGCTCACAACTAGCGGGAGTAGGAGATACGCAGTATTTT.